The T cell receptor beta chain described here comes from a study of T-cell reconstitution after alpha-beta-depleted transplantation in children. The TCRbeta library was prepared with unique molecular identifiers. TCRdb re-called the PCR reads through MiXCR, storing one row per CDR3 protein. In the table there are 170,000 or so distinct CDR3 sequences, roughly 7.5% of which are singletons. Germline CDR1 and CDR2: SGHRS and YFSETQ. This CDR3 is 15 amino acids long. V gave up 7 bases and J gave up 3 bases; unmatched junction bases: 7. This clonotype has at least ten counts. The material was PBMCs from the stem cell graft donor, obtained from the stem cell graft. The gene calls are TRBV5-1 and TRBJ2-3, with 11 bases fitting TRBD1. The origin of this receptor is a human donor who donated a stem cell graft to a child with Wiskott-Aldrich syndrome. CDR3 loop: CASYWTGGKTDTQYF. In DNA, the CDR3 is TGCGCCAGCTACTGGACAGGGGGCAAGACAGATACGCAGTATTTT.